The text below deals with one TCR beta chain. Its specificity is unknown. RNA, at 0.5 to 1 ug, was reverse transcribed with random hexamers. Amplification of TCR beta CDR3 was carried out by immunoSEQ multiplex PCR, which covered 54 Vbeta and 13 Jbeta segments. TCRdb reprocessed the immunoSEQ multiplex PCR reads via MiXCR and lists one record per CDR3 protein. The profile shows around 200,000 distinct CDR3 sequences, 90% to 95% of them singletons. The sample originates from a study of CD8 T cells in Susac syndrome. Findings of the study overall: The number of individuals included in the study's TCR sequencing and HLA analysis was acknowledged as relatively small.

This CDR3 has 14 residues. V was cut by 5 bases and J by 4 bases, with 14 bases left in between. Germline CDR1 SGHVS, CDR2 FNYEAQ. The chain joins TRBV7-6 to TRBJ1-1, with D uncertain. Sequencing used CD8+ T cells from PBMCs. The TCR originated in a human donor with multiple sclerosis. The CDR3 loop reads CASSLGLGITEAFF. The DNA of the CDR3 is TGTGCCAGCAGCCTAGGGTTAGGGATCACTGAAGCTTTCTTT.